One sample yielded the 3 T cell receptor beta chains listed below, sequenced in a study of cytomegalovirus exposure and HLA in healthy donors. Amplification used 60 Vbeta primers and 13 Jbeta primers. TCRdb's copy holds only in-frame clones and misses some; the assay was immunoSEQ multiplex PCR. The profile shows approximately 170,000 clones, 75% to 90% of them singletons. Sample: PBMCs. Receptors originate from a boy aged 2 to 9 in good health and CMV-seronegative.

The chain couples TRBV5-5 to TRBJ2-2; 10 nucleotides align to TRBD2. Per germline, CDR1 SGHKS and CDR2 YYEKEE (reference sequence). The CDR3 has 17 amino acids. With V trimmed by 0 bases and J by 7 bases, 9 bases remained unmatched. CDR3 sequence reads: CASSLEGLADPGGELFF. Here the CDR3 DNA reads TGTGCCAGCAGCTTGGAAGGACTAGCGGACCCAGGCGGGGAGCTGTTTTTT.

The J gene is TRBJ1-2, the V gene TRBV18; D may be TRBD1 (5 bases). Looked up from germline, CDR1 is KGHSH and CDR2 is LQKENI. Trimming left V 3 bases short and J 2 bases short, with 7 bases between. The CDR3 runs to 13 residues. The chain's CDR3 is CASSPDRNYGYTF. The CDR3 DNA reads as TGTGCCAGCTCACCCGACAGAAACTATGGCTACACCTTC.

The chain joins TRBV25-1 to TRBJ1-1, with 10 bases that match TRBD1. After removal of 10 bases from V and 11 bases from J, the junction contained 10 bases not matched to a gene. Germline V CDR1 and CDR2: MGHDK, SYGVNS. CDR3 length equals 12 residues. CDR3 bases: TGTGCCACCAGACAGGGGGCGACCCGGGCTTTCTTT. Protein: CATRQGATRAFF.